The entry below describes one T cell receptor (beta chain). Its cognate antigen is unknown. V lost 4 bases to trimming and J lost 4 bases, with 19 bases between them. The germline CDR1 and CDR2 sequences are MDHEN and SYDVKM. The CDR3 has 16 residues. The time point is: pre-sensitization, week 0. Noted treatment: therapeutic diphenylcyclopropenone sensitization with weekly scalp DPC. Donors, patients with alopecia ranging from 18 to 70 years old and judged suitable for DPC, provided samples. Total RNA was isolated from unfractionated whole blood. This record belongs to a study of human T cells and chemical hapten exposure. Across the whole study: Across its 20 to 25 weeks, the study gave patients weekly diphenylcyclopropenone doses to the scalp. Study results and caveats: Given that the donors had alopecia, their immune response may differ from that seen in healthy people.

TCRdb redid the calling of the RACE reads with MiXCR, one entry per CDR3 protein. Here the sample spans tens of thousands of distinct CDR3 sequences, about a tenth being singletons. The chain recombines TRBV28 with TRBJ1-2; tentative D call: TRBD1 (5 bases). Source: whole blood, taken in connection with sensitization to the hapten diphenylcyclopropenone (DPC). The clonotype originates from a woman between 45 and 60 years old with alopecia areata. Some clones in this sample may be carry-over from other donors' samples. The CDR3 here is CASSSSTVSGGYGYTF. In DNA form, the CDR3 reads TGTGCCAGCAGTTCCAGCACGGTTTCCGGGGGCTATGGCTACACCTTC.